A single sample gave rise to the 23 T cell receptor beta chains below, sequenced in a study of blood T cell repertoires in COVID-19. Only in-frame clones appear in the TCRdb table, and some are missing; sequencing was by immunoSEQ multiplex PCR. Found here are fewer than 250,000 clones, about 85% of them singletons; the top ten hold approximately 0.7%. The sequenced material came from peripheral blood. The receptors stem from a man in his forties with acute or convalescent COVID-19.

The rearrangement joins TRBV11-3 to TRBJ2-1; 12 bases line up with TRBD1. The trim removed 4 bases at V and 0 bases at J, leaving 10 bases unmatched. CDR1 is SGHNT, CDR2 YENEEA, per germline. CDR3 length equals 19 residues. The CDR3 nucleotides are TGTGCCAGCAGCTCACCAGGGACAGGGGGCACCAGCTCCTACAATGAGCAGTTCTTC. It yields the protein CASSSPGTGGTSSYNEQFF.

The rearrangement joins TRBV25-1 to TRBJ2-3; TRBD2 matches 11 bases. The CDR3 extends over 15 amino acids. V was clipped by 1 base and J by 3 bases; unmatched bases: 0. Germline CDR1 and CDR2: MGHDK and SYGVNS. The CDR3 nucleotides are TGTGCCAGCAGTGAATCTAGCGGGGGGACAGATACGCAGTATTTT. As protein: CASSESSGGTDTQYF.

The V call is TRBV6-1, the J call TRBJ1-6, with 9 bases identical to TRBD1. The CDR3 has 17 residues. Germline CDR1 MNHNS, CDR2 SASEGT. V lost 4 bases and J lost 4; bases outside the gene matches: 8. The CDR3 is CASSGPGQGPYNSPLHF. The CDR3 nucleotides read TGTGCCAGCAGTGGGCCGGGACAGGGTCCTTATAATTCACCCCTCCACTTT.

The J gene is TRBJ2-7, the V gene TRBV3-1 (or the pseudogene TRBV3-2); 12 nucleotides line up with TRBD2. Germline values: CDR1 LGHDT, CDR2 YNNKEL (reference sequence). J gave up 6 bases and V 1 base, and 10 bases lay outside the gene matches. This CDR3 is built from 17 residues. DNA for the CDR3: TGTGCCAGCAGCCAAGGTTTTGGACTAGCGGGACCGACCGAGCAGTACTTC. Translation: CASSQGFGLAGPTEQYF.

The V call is TRBV10-3, the J call TRBJ2-1; D gene uncertain. The CDR3 contains 12 residues. The germline V gene has CDR1 ENHRY and CDR2 SYGVKD. Trimming took 7 bases from V and 5 from J, leaving 9 bases between them. Here the CDR3 reads CAINGRDNEQFF. Written as DNA, the CDR3 is TGTGCCATCAATGGGCGTGACAATGAGCAGTTCTTC.

This chain uses TRBV28 with TRBJ1-1, with D unresolved. The CDR3 runs 14 residues. Germline V CDR1 and CDR2: MDHEN, SYDVKM. V was cut by 4 bases and J by 8 bases, with 17 bases left in between. CDR3 protein: CASSSPFTVTEAFF. The CDR3 DNA reads as TGTGCCAGCAGTTCGCCTTTCACAGTGACGGAAGCTTTCTTT.

The rearrangement joins TRBV3-1 (or the pseudogene TRBV3-2) to TRBJ2-1; TRBD2 is a possible D gene (5 bases). Germline loops: CDR1 LGHDT, CDR2 YNNKEL (reference sequence). The CDR3 runs to 15 residues. V was cut by 4 bases and J by 0 bases, with 10 bases left in between. Here the CDR3 DNA reads TGTGCCAGCAGCCCGTCGGCGGGCTCCTACAATGAGCAGTTCTTC. It specifies CASSPSAGSYNEQFF.

The V call is TRBV7-6, the J call TRBJ2-2; 14 bases align to TRBD2. In germline, CDR1 is SGHVS, CDR2 FNYEAQ. The CDR3 runs to 16 residues. V trimming: 4 bases; J trimming: 4 bases; junction bases outside the gene matches: 2. The DNA for the CDR3 is TGTGCCAGCAGCTCGGGACTAGCGGGGGCCACCGGGGAGCTGTTTTTT. This gives the protein CASSSGLAGATGELFF.

V and J are TRBV7-9 and TRBJ1-2; 7 bases agree with TRBD1. CDR1 SEHNR and CDR2 FQNEAQ come from the germline V gene (reference sequence). Germline trimming cut 2 bases from V and 0 bases from J; bases unmatched to any gene: 9. The CDR3 is 17 residues long. The CDR3 spells CASSLPPQQGPNYGYTF. CDR3 in DNA: TGTGCCAGCAGCTTACCACCACAACAGGGGCCTAACTATGGCTACACCTTC.

This clone was picked up a small number of times. In the same sample, other DNA sequences code for this CDR3. The chain has TRBV2 and TRBJ1-2; 8 positions agree with TRBD1. The germline gives CDR1 SNHLY, CDR2 FYNNEI. The V gene end was trimmed by 6 bases and the J gene end by 2 bases; junction bases not matched to a gene: 2. The CDR3 consists of 13 residues. As DNA, the CDR3 is TGTGCCAGCAGACGGACAGGGAACTATGGCTACACCTTC. It yields the protein CASRRTGNYGYTF.

J is TRBJ2-5 and V is TRBV7-8; possible D gene TRBD2, 6 bases. Trimming left V 6 bases short and J 5 bases short, with 13 bases between. The germline CDR1 and CDR2 sequences are SGHVS and FQNEAQ. The CDR3 runs to 13 residues. The DNA of the CDR3 is TGTGCCAGCAGGTCCGGGAGCCAGGAGACCCAGTACTTC. It is translated as CASRSGSQETQYF.

This chain links TRBV28 with TRBJ2-3, with 9 nucleotides matching TRBD2. The CDR3 covers 17 residues. Germline CDR1 reads MDHEN; CDR2 reads SYDVKM. J was trimmed by 7 bases and V by 6 bases; bases with no gene match: 17. The CDR3 sequence: CASSPPSAGGPWNTQYF. In DNA, the CDR3 is TGTGCCAGCAGCCCCCCCTCTGCGGGAGGGCCTTGGAATACGCAGTATTTT.

The chain recombines TRBV27 with TRBJ1-1; maybe TRBD1 (5 bases). Germline V gene sequence: CDR1 MNHEY, CDR2 SMNVEV (reference sequence). CDR3 size: 14 residues. Trimming took 3 bases from V and 3 from J, leaving 11 bases between them. CDR3 protein: CASSLGGVDTEAFF. The CDR3 DNA follows: TGTGCCAGCAGTTTGGGGGGGGTGGACACTGAAGCTTTCTTT.

A single count supports this clone. The CDR3 region is CASSLRSDSIYGYTF. CDR3 nucleotides: TGCGCCAGCAGCTTGAGGTCGGACAGCATCTATGGCTACACCTTC. The chain joins TRBV5-1 to TRBJ1-2, with a possible D match to TRBD1 (6 bases). Germline values: CDR1 SGHRS, CDR2 YFSETQ. Trimming pared 1 base from V and 4 bases from J, leaving 14 bases between. The length of the CDR3 is 15 residues.

V and J are TRBV5-1 and TRBJ2-2; D is perhaps TRBD2 (5 bases). V shed 2 bases and J shed 3 bases, with 8 bases lying between them. The germline CDR1 and CDR2 sequences are SGHRS and YFSETQ. This CDR3 spans 14 amino acids. The CDR3 sequence: CASSLAGDTGELFF. The CDR3 nucleotides are TGCGCCAGCAGCTTAGCCGGGGACACCGGGGAGCTGTTTTTT. The complete variable domain, with remaining parts taken from reference TRBV5-1 and TRBJ2-2, reads KAGVTQTPRYLIKTRGQQVTLSCSPISGHRSVSWYQQTPGQGLQFLFEYFSETQRNKGNFPGRFSGRQFSNSRSEMNVSTLELGDSALYLCASSLAGDTGELFFGEGSRLTVL.

The genes are TRBV9 and TRBJ1-6; maybe TRBD1 (6 bases). In germline, CDR1 is SGDLS, CDR2 YYNGEE. Trimming removed 4 bases at V and 7 bases at J, with 12 bases between. The CDR3 length is 14 residues. CDR3 sequence (DNA): TGTGCCAGCAGCCCGGGACAACAAAATTCACCCCTCCACTTT. Its translation is CASSPGQQNSPLHF. The complete variable domain, with remaining parts taken from reference TRBV9 and TRBJ1-6, reads DSGVTQTPKHLITATGQRVTLRCSPRSGDLSVYWYQQSLDQGLQFLIQYYNGEERAKGNILERFSAQQFPDLHSELNLSSLELGDSALYFCASSPGQQNSPLHFGNGTRLTVT.

This rearrangement joins TRBV9 to TRBJ2-1, with a weak D call TRBD2 (8 bases). Deletions cut 7 bases from V and 6 bases from J, with 20 bases between. The CDR3 contains 15 residues. CDR1 and CDR2 from the germline V gene are SGDLS and YYNGEE. The DNA of the CDR3 is TGTGCCAGCGGTATAGGGGGCGGGAGGCCCAATGAGCAGTTCTTC. Translation gives CASGIGGGRPNEQFF.

The V and J genes are TRBV19 and TRBJ2-7; 8 bases are a match to TRBD1. The CDR3 totals 14 residues. V lost 6 bases and J lost 1; bases outside the gene matches: 5. Germline loops: CDR1 LNHDA, CDR2 SQIVND (reference sequence). This CDR3 is CASSQGALSYEQYF. CDR3 bases: TGTGCCAGTAGCCAGGGGGCATTATCCTACGAGCAGTACTTC. Drawing the rest from reference TRBV19 and TRBJ2-7, the complete variable domain is DGGITQSPKYLFRKEGQNVTLSCEQNLNHDAMYWYRQDPGQGLRLIYYSQIVNDFQKGDIAEGYSVSREKKESFPLTVTSAQKNPTAFYLCASSQGALSYEQYFGPGTRLTVT.

The chain links TRBV7-9 to TRBJ2-3, with 16 bases matching TRBD2. The germline V gene has CDR1 SEHNR and CDR2 FQNEAQ (reference sequence). With 5 bases clipped from V and 6 bases from J, the junction kept 11 bases outside the gene matches. This CDR3 region has 18 residues. CDR3 sequence reads: CASSHMGLAGGPWDTQYF. DNA of the CDR3: TGTGCCAGCAGCCATATGGGACTAGCGGGGGGGCCATGGGATACGCAGTATTTT.

The gene calls are TRBV7-9 and TRBJ2-6; D not resolved. Looked up from germline, CDR1 is SEHNR and CDR2 is FQNEAQ (reference sequence). The CDR3 extends over 15 amino acids. Trimming pared 5 bases from V and 2 bases from J, leaving 10 bases between. Here the CDR3 DNA reads TGTGCCAGCAGCCCCCCGTCCGCTGGGGCCAACGTCCTGACTTTC. Protein: CASSPPSAGANVLTF.

This clone has only a few counts. This chain joins TRBV9 and TRBJ1-3; a weak D match, TRBD1 (6 bases). The length of the CDR3 is 15 residues. Germline CDR1 and CDR2: SGDLS and YYNGEE. The V end was cut by 3 bases, the J end by 3 bases, with 13 bases between. The DNA of the CDR3 is TGTGCCAGCAGCGCCGGGGGGGCCCATGGAAACACCATATATTTT. Protein product: CASSAGGAHGNTIYF.

This chain uses TRBV7-3 with TRBJ2-1; D call uncertain. The CDR3 runs 13 residues. V shed 4 bases and J shed 6 bases, with 10 bases lying between them. Per the germline V gene, CDR1 is SGHTA and CDR2 is FQGTGA. The CDR3 DNA reads as TGTGCCAGCAGCTCACGACTGGGCAATGAGCAGTTCTTC. This encodes CASSSRLGNEQFF.

This clone has only one observation. CDR3 nucleotides: TGTGCCAGCAGGTCCGGGAACTCTGGAAACACCATATATTTT. It encodes CASRSGNSGNTIYF. The chain uses TRBV11-2 and TRBJ1-3; D is ambiguous. Trimming stripped 6 bases from V and 0 bases from J, with 9 bases between. There are 14 residues in the CDR3. Germline assignment: CDR1 SGHAT and CDR2 FQNNGV.